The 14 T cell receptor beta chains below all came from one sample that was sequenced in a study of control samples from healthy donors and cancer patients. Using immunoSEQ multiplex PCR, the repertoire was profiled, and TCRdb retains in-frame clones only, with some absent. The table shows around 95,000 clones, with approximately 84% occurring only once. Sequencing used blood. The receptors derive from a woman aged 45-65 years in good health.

CDR3 in amino acids: CASSPFGTSGEYEQYV. The CDR3 coding sequence is TGTGCCAGCTCACCCTTCGGGACTAGCGGGGAATACGAGCAGTACGTC. V usage is TRBV18 and J usage is TRBJ2-7, with 13 bases identical to TRBD2. CDR1 and CDR2 (germline): KGHSH, LQKENI. V shed 3 bases, J shed 4 bases, and the junction held 6 bases outside the gene matches. CDR3 length: 16 residues.

DNA for the CDR3: TGTGCCAGCAGCCCAGGGGGCAGCTCTAGCACAGATACGCAGTATTTT. Translating it yields CASSPGGSSSTDTQYF. V and J are TRBV5-6 and TRBJ2-3; 8 bases match TRBD1. The germline gives CDR1 SGHDT, CDR2 YYEEEE. CDR3 length: 16 amino acids. V shed 4 bases and J 0 bases; nucleotides not matched to a gene: 7.

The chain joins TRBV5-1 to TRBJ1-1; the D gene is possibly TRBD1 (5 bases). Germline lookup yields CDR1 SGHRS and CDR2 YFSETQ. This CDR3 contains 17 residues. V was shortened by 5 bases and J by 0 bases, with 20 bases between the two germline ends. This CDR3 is CASRPSTGTRMNTEAFF. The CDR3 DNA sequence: TGCGCCAGCAGACCCTCCACCGGGACCCGCATGAACACTGAAGCTTTCTTT. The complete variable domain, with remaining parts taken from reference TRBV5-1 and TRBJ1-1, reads KAGVTQTPRYLIKTRGQQVTLSCSPISGHRSVSWYQQTPGQGLQFLFEYFSETQRNKGNFPGRFSGRQFSNSRSEMNVSTLELGDSALYLCASRPSTGTRMNTEAFFGQGTRLTVV.

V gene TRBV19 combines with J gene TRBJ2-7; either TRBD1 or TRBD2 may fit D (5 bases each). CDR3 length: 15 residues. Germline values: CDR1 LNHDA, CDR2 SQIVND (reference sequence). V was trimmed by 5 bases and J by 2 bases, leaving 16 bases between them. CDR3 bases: TGTGCCAGTAGTGGTTTCACGGGACGGACCTACGAGCAGTACTTC. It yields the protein CASSGFTGRTYEQYF. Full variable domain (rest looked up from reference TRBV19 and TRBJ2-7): DGGITQSPKYLFRKEGQNVTLSCEQNLNHDAMYWYRQDPGQGLRLIYYSQIVNDFQKGDIAEGYSVSREKKESFPLTVTSAQKNPTAFYLCASSGFTGRTYEQYFGPGTRLTVT.

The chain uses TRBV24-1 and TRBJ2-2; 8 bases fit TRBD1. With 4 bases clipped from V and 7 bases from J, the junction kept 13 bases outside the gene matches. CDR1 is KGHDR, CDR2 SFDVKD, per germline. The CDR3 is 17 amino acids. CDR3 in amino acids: CATSDHRQGYLSGELFF. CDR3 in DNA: TGTGCCACCAGTGACCACCGACAGGGGTATCTCAGCGGGGAGCTGTTTTTT.

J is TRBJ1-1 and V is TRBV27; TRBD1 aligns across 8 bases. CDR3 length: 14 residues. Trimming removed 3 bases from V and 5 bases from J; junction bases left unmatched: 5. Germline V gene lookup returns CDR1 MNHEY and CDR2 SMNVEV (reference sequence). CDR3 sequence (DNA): TGTGCCAGCAGTTTGGACAGGGCGGGGACTGAAGCTTTCTTT. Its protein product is CASSLDRAGTEAFF.

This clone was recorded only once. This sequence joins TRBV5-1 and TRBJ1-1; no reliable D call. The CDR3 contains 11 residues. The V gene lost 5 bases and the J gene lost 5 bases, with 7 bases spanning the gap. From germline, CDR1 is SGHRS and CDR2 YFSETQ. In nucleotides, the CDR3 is TGCGCCAGCAGTACGGGGACTGAAGCTTTCTTT. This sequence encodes CASSTGTEAFF.

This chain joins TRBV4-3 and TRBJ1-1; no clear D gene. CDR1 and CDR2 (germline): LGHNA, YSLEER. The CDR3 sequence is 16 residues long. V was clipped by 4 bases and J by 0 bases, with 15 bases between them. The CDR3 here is CASSLGRKPLNTEAFF. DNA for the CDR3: TGCGCCAGCAGCCTCGGACGGAAGCCCTTGAACACTGAAGCTTTCTTT.

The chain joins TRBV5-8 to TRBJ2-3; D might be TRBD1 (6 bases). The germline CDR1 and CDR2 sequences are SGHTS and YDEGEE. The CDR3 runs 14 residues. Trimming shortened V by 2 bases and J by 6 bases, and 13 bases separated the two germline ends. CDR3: CASSFLGAGDTQYF. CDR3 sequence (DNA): TGTGCCAGCAGCTTTCTGGGGGCAGGGGATACGCAGTATTTT.

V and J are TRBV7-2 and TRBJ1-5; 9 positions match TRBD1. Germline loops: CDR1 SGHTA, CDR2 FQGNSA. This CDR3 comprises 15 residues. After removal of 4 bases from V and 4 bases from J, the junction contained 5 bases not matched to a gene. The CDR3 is CASSSGQGRNQPQHF. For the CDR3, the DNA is TGTGCCAGCAGCTCGGGACAGGGACGAAATCAGCCCCAGCATTTT.

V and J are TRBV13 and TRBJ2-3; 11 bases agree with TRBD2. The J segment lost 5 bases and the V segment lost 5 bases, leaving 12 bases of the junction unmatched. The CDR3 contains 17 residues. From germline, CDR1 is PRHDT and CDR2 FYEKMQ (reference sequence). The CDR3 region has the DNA TGTGCCAGCAGCCTCCCCTCTAGCGGGGGGTTGAAAGATACGCAGTATTTT. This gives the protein CASSLPSSGGLKDTQYF.

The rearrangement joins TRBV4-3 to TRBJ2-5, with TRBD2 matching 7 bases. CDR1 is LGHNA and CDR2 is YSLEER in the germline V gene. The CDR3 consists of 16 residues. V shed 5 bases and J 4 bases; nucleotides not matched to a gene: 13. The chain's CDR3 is CASSFGAGMGRETQYF. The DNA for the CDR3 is TGCGCCAGCAGCTTCGGAGCGGGGATGGGCAGAGAGACCCAGTACTTC.

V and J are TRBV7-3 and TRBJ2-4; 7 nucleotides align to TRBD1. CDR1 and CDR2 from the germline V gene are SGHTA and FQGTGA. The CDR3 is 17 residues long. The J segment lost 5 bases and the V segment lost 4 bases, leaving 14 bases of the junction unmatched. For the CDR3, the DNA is TGTGCCAGCAGCTCGACGAGGGGGCAGGGCGCTCAAAACATTCAGTACTTC. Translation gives CASSSTRGQGAQNIQYF. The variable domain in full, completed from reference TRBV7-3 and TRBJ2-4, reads GAGVSQTPSNKVTEKGKYVELRCDPISGHTALYWYRQSLGQGPEFLIYFQGTGAADDSGLPNDRFFAVRPEGSVSTLKIQRTERGDSAVYLCASSSTRGQGAQNIQYFGAGTRLSVL.

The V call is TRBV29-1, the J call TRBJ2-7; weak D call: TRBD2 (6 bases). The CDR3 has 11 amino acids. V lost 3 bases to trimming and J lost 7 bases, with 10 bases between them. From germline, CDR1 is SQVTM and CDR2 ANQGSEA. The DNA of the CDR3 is TGCAGCGTTGAGGTGGGGAGGGAGCAGTACTTC. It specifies CSVEVGREQYF.